These 16 T cell receptor beta chains were sequenced from one sample in a study of post-analysis software for immune sequencing data. The authors incorporated unique molecular identifiers into the TCR beta cDNA libraries. TCRdb re-called the PCR reads through MiXCR, storing one row per CDR3 protein. This sample yields 600,000 to 750,000 distinct CDR3 sequences, of which around 60% are seen a single time; about 11% belongs to the top ten. The study's findings and limits: Compared with controls, patients had more of roughly 5 TRBV segments, including TRBV5-6, TRBV5-1 and TRBV20-1.

These receptors lack a known antigen. Sequenced sample: blood. These receptors were taken from a girl aged 2-10 years with multiple sclerosis.

This chain connects TRBV5-1 to TRBJ2-5, with no clear D. Germline V gives CDR1 SGHRS, CDR2 YFSETQ. V was shortened by 6 bases and J by 2 bases, with 8 bases between the two germline ends. There are 12 residues in the CDR3. The CDR3 protein is CASTNAQETQYF. CDR3 sequence (DNA): TGCGCCAGCACTAACGCGCAAGAGACCCAGTACTTC.

The rearrangement joins TRBV3-1 to TRBJ2-1, with a possible D match to TRBD2 (6 bases). The CDR3 contains 15 residues. From germline, CDR1 is LGHDT and CDR2 YNNKEL (reference sequence). V was pared by 4 bases and J by 5 bases, with 15 bases between. The CDR3 here is CASSLFGGKHNEQFF. Here the CDR3 DNA reads TGTGCCAGCAGCCTCTTTGGGGGGAAACACAATGAGCAGTTCTTC.

V is TRBV12-3 or TRBV12-4 and J is TRBJ2-1; D is undetermined. V shed 4 bases and J shed 1 base, with 11 bases lying between them. The CDR3 has 15 amino acids. The CDR3 region is CASSYGLWSYNEQFF. In DNA, the CDR3 is TGTGCCAGCAGTTACGGGTTATGGTCCTACAATGAGCAGTTCTTC.

This clonotype was seen more than once but under ten times. The genes are TRBV29-1 and TRBJ2-3, with D tentatively TRBD1 (5 bases). The CDR3 runs to 12 residues. V lost 4 bases to trimming and J lost 4 bases, with 9 bases between them. Germline V gives CDR1 SQVTM, CDR2 ANQGSEA. CDR3 nucleotide sequence: TGCAGCGTTGGTGACAGAGCAGATACGCAGTATTTT. This translates into CSVGDRADTQYF.

The CDR3 loop is CASSYSASGGEGEQFF. CDR3 coding DNA: TGTGCCAGCAGTTACTCGGCTAGCGGGGGGGAAGGTGAGCAGTTCTTC. The chain employs TRBV6-6 and TRBJ2-1, with TRBD2 matching 12 bases. V lost 0 bases to trimming and J lost 9 bases; unmatched junction nucleotides: 6. Per germline, CDR1 MNHNY and CDR2 SVGAGI (reference sequence). The CDR3 runs to 16 residues.

The chain links TRBV9 to TRBJ2-1, with 10 bases fitting TRBD1. Germline values: CDR1 SGDLS, CDR2 YYNGEE. V shed 1 base and J 4 bases; nucleotides not matched to a gene: 5. The length of the CDR3 is 16 residues. The CDR3: CASSVRTGGRYNEQFF. The CDR3 coding sequence is TGTGCCAGCAGCGTAAGGACAGGGGGGCGTTACAATGAGCAGTTCTTC.

This clonotype was observed a few times. This sequence joins TRBV12-3 or TRBV12-4 and TRBJ1-6; D unclear. This CDR3 is built from 15 residues. Deletions cut 2 bases from V and 9 bases from J, with 14 bases between. The CDR3: CASSLRRPGASPLHF. CDR3 bases: TGTGCCAGCAGTTTACGCCGTCCGGGTGCTTCACCCCTCCACTTT.

The rearrangement links TRBV11-2 to TRBJ2-1, with D possibly matching TRBD2 (5 bases). Germline V gene data show CDR1 as SGHAT and CDR2 as FQNNGV. The CDR3 has 11 amino acids. Trimming left V 4 bases short and J 9 bases short, with 7 bases between. In nucleotides, the CDR3 is TGTGCCAGCAGCTCCGCGGGTGAGCAGTTCTTC. It is translated as CASSSAGEQFF.

The chain couples TRBV9 to TRBJ1-5, with TRBD1 matching 7 bases. Trimming took 3 bases from V and 5 from J; bases not matched to a gene: 8. This CDR3 has 15 residues. Per germline, CDR1 SGDLS and CDR2 YYNGEE. Here the CDR3 reads CASSDSQGVDQPQHF. CDR3 DNA: TGTGCCAGCAGCGATAGTCAGGGGGTCGATCAGCCCCAGCATTTT.

The CDR3 coding sequence is TGTGCCAGCAGTCGCCTTAGCGGGGGGGCCCTAGGGGTCACAGATACGCAGTATTTT. It codes for CASSRLSGGALGVTDTQYF. The chain has TRBV6-1 and TRBJ2-3, with TRBD2 matching 11 bases. The germline CDR1 and CDR2 sequences are MNHNS and SASEGT. CDR3 length: 19 residues. J lost 2 bases, V lost 5 bases, and 15 bases had no gene match.

This clonotype was seen a few times. This rearrangement joins TRBV6-6 to TRBJ2-3; no clear D gene. CDR3 length equals 14 residues. Germline V gene sequence: CDR1 MNHNY, CDR2 SVGAGI (reference sequence). Deletions cut 5 bases from V and 4 bases from J, with 13 bases between. The CDR3 DNA is TGTGCCAGCAGTCCCGGGCTAGTAGCAGATACGCAGTATTTT. Its translation: CASSPGLVADTQYF.

The chain recombines TRBV10-3 with TRBJ2-7; TRBD2 is a possible D gene (5 bases). The J call is doubtful: the DNA matches TRBJ2-5 better. Germline CDR1 and CDR2: ENHRY and SYGVKD. The CDR3 is 13 amino acids. The CDR3 DNA follows: TGTGCCATCTCGGAGAGGTGGGAGGAGACCCAGTACTTC. This encodes CAISERWEETQYF.

The chain employs TRBV6-5 and TRBJ2-1; D uncertain. The germline gives CDR1 MNHEY, CDR2 SVGAGI. This CDR3 contains 13 residues. Trimming pared 2 bases from V and 9 bases from J, leaving 11 bases between. Here the CDR3 reads CASSYARMGEQFF. CDR3 sequence (DNA): TGTGCCAGCAGTTACGCCAGGATGGGTGAGCAGTTCTTC.

A remark on this clonotype: The junction and the germline gene differ at one end; a read error may be behind it. The chain combines TRBV12-3 or TRBV12-4 with TRBJ1-4, with 9 bases identical to TRBD1. The CDR3 runs to 14 residues. CDR3 loop: CASSPGTGNEKRFF. CDR3 in DNA: TGTGCCAGCAGTCCAGGGACAGGGAATGAAAAACGGTTTTTT.

The CDR3 reads CASSLLEGKETQYF. CDR3 DNA sequence: TGTGCCAGCAGCCTACTTGAGGGGAAAGAGACCCAGTACTTC. This chain links TRBV7-9 with TRBJ2-5; D tentatively fits TRBD1 or TRBD2 (5 bases each). CDR1 is SEHNR and CDR2 is FQNEAQ in the germline V gene (reference sequence). The V gene lost 5 bases and the J gene lost 3 bases, with 13 bases spanning the gap. This CDR3 comprises 14 residues.

The V gene is TRBV19, the J gene TRBJ2-7; TRBD1 is a possible D gene (7 bases). Germline loops: CDR1 LNHDA, CDR2 SQIVND (reference sequence). CDR3 length: 15 residues. Trimming took off 4 bases at V and 2 bases at J, with 15 bases between the two ends. The DNA for the CDR3 is TGTGCCAGTAGTACCGGAGGGACAGATACCTACGAGCAGTACTTC. It specifies CASSTGGTDTYEQYF. Full variable domain (rest looked up from reference TRBV19 and TRBJ2-7): DGGITQSPKYLFRKEGQNVTLSCEQNLNHDAMYWYRQDPGQGLRLIYYSQIVNDFQKGDIAEGYSVSREKKESFPLTVTSAQKNPTAFYLCASSTGGTDTYEQYFGPGTRLTVT.